This T cell receptor beta chain was observed in a study of T cell changes during pregnancy in multiple sclerosis. Some clones are missing from TCRdb's copy, which holds only in-frame ones; the method was immunoSEQ multiplex PCR. The sample includes tens of thousands of clones, 80% to 90% of them seen just once. This CDR3 has 13 amino acids. The germline CDR1 and CDR2 sequences are GTSNPN and SVGIG (reference sequence). V was cut by 1 base and J by 6 bases, with 13 bases left in between. The clonotype was recovered from a female donor with multiple sclerosis, enrolled in a pregnancy study. Sequencing used CD4+ T cells from peripheral blood mononuclear cells, obtained in the first trimester of pregnancy. The chain employs TRBV30 and TRBJ2-7; tentative D call: TRBD2 (5 bases). Here the CDR3 DNA reads TGTGCCTGGAGTGCCAGCGGAGCTACCGAGCAGTACTTC. Translation: CAWSASGATEQYF.